These T cell receptor beta chains were read from a single sample in a study of T cell changes during pregnancy in multiple sclerosis. Sequencing was performed with immunoSEQ multiplex PCR; in TCRdb, only in-frame clones are kept and a portion is missing. The sample consists of approximately 35,000 clones, approximately 91% of them appearing once. Source: CD4+ T cells from peripheral blood mononuclear cells, taken in the third trimester of pregnancy. These TCRs come from a female donor in good health, enrolled as a control in a pregnancy study. CDR3s include the opening cysteine and the closing phenylalanine or tryptophan. D genes are given only for firm matches.

NA	TRBV2	17	TRBJ2-2	CASSEASSWDTTGELFF
TRBD2	TRBV10-2	13	TRBJ2-1	CASWGGAYNEQFF
TRBD2	TRBV5-1	16	TRBJ2-5	CASSLLSGRGQETQYF
NA	TRBV6-5	14	TRBJ1-6	CASSWRRRNSPLHF
NA	TRBV5-6	15	TRBJ2-7	CASSWRQPALRGQYF
TRBD1	TRBV28	14	TRBJ1-2	CASSLGQGAGGYTF
NA	TRBV27	15	TRBJ2-7	CASPPTGTSSYEQYF
TRBD2	TRBV18	16	TRBJ2-5	CASSPRLAARGETQYF
TRBD1	TRBV29-1	13	TRBJ2-1	CSGNRGRNNEQFF
NA	TRBV7-2	15	TRBJ2-7	CASSLVYGNSYEQYF
NA	TRBV19	13	TRBJ1-4	CASYDRTNEKLFF
TRBD1	TRBV18	16	TRBJ2-7	CASSPVEQGVSYEQYF
TRBD2	TRBV23-1	19	TRBJ2-7	CASSLSGGATRERSYEQYF
NA	TRBV10-3	13	TRBJ2-1	CAISGTPDNEQFF
NA	TRBV5-4	15	TRBJ2-5	CASSSGLLKKETQYF
NA	TRBV5-7	13	TRBJ2-5	CASSLLGTKTQYF
NA	TRBV19	14	TRBJ2-5	CASSLNTLKETQYF
TRBD1	TRBV6-4	14	TRBJ2-3	CASSDGQGADTQYF
TRBD1	TRBV7-6	14	TRBJ2-1	CASSLVGQGVEQFF
NA	TRBV5-6	16	TRBJ1-5	CASSFKQGRSNQPQHF
TRBD2	TRBV7-8	15	TRBJ2-5	CASSPGTSGQETQYF
NA	TRBV28	14	TRBJ2-3	CASSRRWGTDTQYF
TRBD1	TRBV6-1	14	TRBJ1-2	CASRVDRANYGYTF
TRBD1	TRBV5-8	14	TRBJ2-7	CASRRTGGAYEQYF
NA	TRBV6-6	12	TRBJ2-1	CASSLGAYEQFF
NA	TRBV27	15	TRBJ2-7	CASSSPGAGAHEQYF
TRBD1	TRBV5-6	17	TRBJ1-6	CASSLRQGVSYNSPLHF
TRBD2	TRBV5-1	16	TRBJ2-2	CASSFGAGVDTGELFF
TRBD1	TRBV28	15	TRBJ2-1	CASSEIGTGENEQFF
NA	TRBV29-1	15	TRBJ1-2	CGSNPISQGSAEYTF
TRBD1	TRBV5-1	14	TRBJ2-7	CASSFRDRAIEQYF
TRBD2	TRBV15	18	TRBJ2-1	CATSRGPLGLAGYNEQFF
TRBD2	TRBV4-2	17	TRBJ2-5	CASSQEPSGGPWETQYF
TRBD1	TRBV29-1	13	NA	CSVSQGDPYEQYF
NA	TRBV6-6	14	TRBJ2-1	CASSLVRLANEQFF
TRBD1	TRBV5-1	15	TRBJ1-6	CASSLTGTGGSPLHF
TRBD1	TRBV28	14	TRBJ1-4	CASSLWTGDEKLFF
TRBD1	TRBV9	16	TRBJ2-2	CASSPRTGHNTGELFF
TRBD2	TRBV10-3	15	TRBJ2-2	CAISEERGSAGELFF
NA	TRBV18	14	TRBJ2-7	CASSLAQGWGEQYF
NA	TRBV4-3	12	TRBJ1-1	CASSLDRREAFF
TRBD2	TRBV28	18	TRBJ2-3	CASSPTSLTSGIFDTQYF
TRBD2	TRBV11-3	18	TRBJ2-3	CASSLGAWREESTDTQYF
TRBD2	TRBV5-1	14	TRBJ2-1	CASSRTSGTHEQFF
NA	TRBV27	15	TRBJ1-6	CASNRSGPWNSPLHF
NA	TRBV9	13	TRBJ2-3	CASSGSRGDTQYF
NA	TRBV19	14	TRBJ1-5	CASSITGMGQPQHF
NA	TRBV6-5	12	TRBJ1-1	CASSRQDAEAFF
NA	TRBV10-3	13	TRBJ2-2	CAISGVLAGELFF
TRBD2	TRBV2	16	TRBJ2-2	CASRKTYSGSGGELFF
TRBD2	TRBV6-1	14	TRBJ2-5	CASSLAGGKETQYF
NA	TRBV28	15	TRBJ1-1	CASSSRVLMNTEAFF
NA	TRBV6-1	15	TRBJ1-2	CASSADVGGRDGYTF
TRBD2	TRBV7-2	14	TRBJ2-7	CASSLVGGRNEQYF
NA	TRBV5-4	16	TRBJ1-6	CASSLGASGVNSPLHF